This T cell receptor beta chain was sequenced in a study of blood T cell repertoires in COVID-19 (dated by TCRdb to 2018 to 2021). Concerning the study at large: The collaborator samples originated in the United States, Italy and Spain and spanned the acute and convalescent phases of COVID-19. The prospective study material was composed of cDNA or gDNA derived from T cells, B-cell-depleted T cells, or PBMCs. Deeply sampled blood TCRbeta repertoires from subjects exposed to, actively infected with, or recovered from COVID-19 were included in the dataset. The repertoires were released in a freely available public database meant as a resource for research on the immune response to SARS-CoV-2. Samples came from the ongoing ImmuneRACE study (first 160 participants) plus 1,254 subjects from 6 global collaborators. A de-identified subject ID, COVID-19 status, age in years and sex were almost always included in the sample metadata. Where available, HLA class I and class II types were obtained from metadata supplied by the sample provider rather than from assay-based typing. The investigation overall reported the following: Clinical and demographic metadata were provided uncurated, with the amount varying by source and participant.

On this clone itself: Its antigen specificity is not known. Base quality data are lacking; no much larger clone is found one base away.

Deletion took 5 bases off V and 0 bases off J, with a span of 14 bases between the germline ends. The CDR3 holds 15 amino acids from the cysteine to the phenylalanine. The DNA shown is the 45-base CDR3, in frame from base 1. In the germline V gene, CDR1 corresponds to SGDLS and CDR2 to YYNGEE. The collaborating institutions used their own protocols to collect whole blood in K2EDTA tubes. For TCRbeta analysis, collaborators shipped samples in one of three forms: frozen whole blood, isolated PBMCs, or DNA extracted from either of those sample types. The immunoSEQ Assay, a bias-controlled multiplex PCR, was used to amplify TCRbeta CDR3 regions from genomic DNA. On the study's bioinformatics: Within the assay, amplification of reference gene primers was used to estimate how many nucleated cells each sample contained. To quantify the absolute abundance of each unique TCRbeta CDR3 rearrangement, sequence reads were collapsed and filtered. For each sample, productive Simpson clonality was calculated as the square root of Simpson's diversity index over productive rearrangements. The immuneACCESS repertoire file appears here via TCRdb, limited to in-frame rearrangements. These files lack a portion of the clones; in checked studies, under half of the deficit traces to unresolved V genes, and the cause of the others is not known. D and trimming were read from the DNA, whereas the V and J calls and clone size are those reported in that table. Across this sample there are some 250,000 clones, with 65% to 90% seen only once. Clones ranked in the top ten supply around 1.8% of the sample.

The sequence derives from a young man with active or convalescent COVID-19. Sequenced sample: peripheral blood. This chain is built from TRBV9 and TRBJ1-2; a tentative D match to TRBD1 spans 5 bases. The nucleotides read TGTGCCAGCAGGCGGGGGGACGGCTCTAACTATGGCTACACCTTC. This translates into CASRRGDGSNYGYTF.